The rows below give T cell receptor beta chains drawn from one sample of a study of immune heterogeneity within non-small cell lung tumors. TCRdb re-called the multiplex PCR reads with MiXCR, one entry per CDR3 protein. Here the sample spans some 31,000 distinct CDR3 sequences, 25% to 30% being singletons. The sample comprised lung tumor tissue. Source of these receptors: a man aged 40-49 years with non-small cell lung cancer. Both conserved end residues are part of each CDR3. A D gene is named only where the DNA matches it firmly. Size is stated for part of the rows, as once, few or many counts, or as a class when the clone is expanded.

d_call | j_call | v_call | clone_size | cdr3_aa | cdr3_nt
TRBD2 | TRBJ2-3 | TRBV20-1 | . | CGIAGADTQYF | TGCGGTATAGCGGGGGCAGATACGCAGTATTTT
. | TRBJ2-1 | TRBV7-9 | few | CASSFSSDEQFF | TGTGCCAGCAGCTTTAGCTCCGATGAGCAGTTCTTC
. | TRBJ1-5 | TRBV12-3/TRBV12-4 | . | CATSLGQPQHF | TGTGCCACCAGTTTGGGTCAGCCCCAGCATTTT
TRBD1 | TRBJ1-4 | TRBV27 | few | CASRLNRGRANEKLFF | TGTGCCAGCAGACTGAACAGGGGGCGAGCTAATGAAAAACTGTTTTTT
. | TRBJ2-6 | TRBV14 | many | CASRMGGANVLTF | TGTGCCAGCCGGATGGGTGGGGCCAACGTCCTGACTTTC
. | TRBJ2-7 | TRBV20-1 | many | CSATRDTYEQYF | TGCAGTGCTACGAGAGATACGTACGAGCAGTACTTC
TRBD1 | TRBJ2-7 | TRBV5-6 | many | CASSSTGLRMEQYF | TGTGCCAGCAGCTCGACAGGGTTAAGGATGGAGCAGTACTTC
. | TRBJ2-4 | TRBV6-2/TRBV6-3 | many | CASSLPGLVIQYF | TGTGCCAGCAGCCTCCCGGGCTTAGTCATTCAGTACTTC
TRBD2 | TRBJ2-4 | TRBV12-3/TRBV12-4 | . | CASSWASGKGAKNIQYF | TGTGCCAGCAGTTGGGCTAGCGGGAAAGGGGCCAAAAACATTCAGTACTTC
. | TRBJ2-5 | TRBV5-1 | few | CASSLVRTSGGETQYF | TGCGCCAGCAGCTTGGTTCGGACCAGTGGTGGGGAGACCCAGTACTTC
TRBD2 | TRBJ2-4 | TRBV6-1 | . | CASSLGGLAKNIQYF | TGTGCCAGCAGTCTGGGGGGGTTGGCCAAAAACATTCAGTACTTC
TRBD2 | TRBJ2-7 | TRBV27 | many | CASSLSGVLYEQYF | TGTGCCAGCAGTCTTAGCGGGGTTCTGTACGAGCAGTACTTC
. | TRBJ1-1 | TRBV6-1 | . | CASSVSGGHEAFF | TGTGCCAGCAGTGTTTCAGGTGGCCATGAAGCTTTCTTT
. | TRBJ2-5 | TRBV9 | many | CASSVGWGREETQYF | TGTGCCAGCAGCGTAGGATGGGGTCGGGAAGAGACCCAGTACTTC
. | TRBJ2-7 | TRBV19 | medium-sized | CASSKQGEDYEQYF | TGTGCCAGTAGCAAACAGGGAGAGGACTACGAGCAGTACTTC
TRBD1 | TRBJ2-5 | TRBV12-3/TRBV12-4 | . | CASSMGQGAGETQYF | TGTGCCAGCAGTATGGGACAGGGGGCTGGAGAGACCCAGTACTTC
. | TRBJ1-2 | TRBV9 | medium-sized | CASSPRRGDYGYTF | TGTGCCAGCAGCCCTCGTCGAGGGGACTATGGCTACACCTTC
TRBD2 | TRBJ2-7 | TRBV11-2 | . | CASSSSERTSGINPTGYEQYF | TGTGCCAGCAGCTCCTCAGAGCGGACTAGCGGTATAAACCCCACGGGGTACGAGCAGTACTTC
. | TRBJ2-7 | TRBV9 | once | CASSVDPDRYYDHYF | TGTGCCAGCAGTGTAGATCCGGACAGATACTACGACCATTACTTC
TRBD1 | TRBJ1-6 | TRBV6-5 | many | CASSYRSGGRSPLHF | TGTGCCAGCAGTTACAGATCAGGGGGCCGATCACCCCTCCACTTT
TRBD2 | TRBJ2-1 | TRBV29-1 | few | CSVERWEGSFFNEQFF | TGCAGCGTTGAACGGTGGGAGGGCTCGTTCTTCAATGAGCAGTTCTTC
. | TRBJ1-5 | TRBV10-3 | many | CAISDGGRTNQPQHF | TGTGCCATCAGTGACGGCGGCAGGACGAATCAGCCCCAGCATTTT
TRBD1 | TRBJ1-2 | TRBV6-2/TRBV6-3 | . | CASSPTTRQGSGYTF | TGTGCCAGCAGTCCAACTACGAGACAGGGCAGCGGCTACACCTTC
. | TRBJ1-6 | TRBV7-6 | few | CASSSTGREGSPLHF | TGTGCCAGCAGCTCGACGGGACGGGAGGGTTCACCCCTCCACTTT
. | TRBJ2-3 | TRBV4-2 | few | CASSHPRDRKGDTQYF | TGTGCCAGCAGCCATCCCCGGGACCGAAAGGGAGATACGCAGTATTTT
TRBD1 | TRBJ1-1 | TRBV7-3 | . | CASSSRTGDTEAFF | TGTGCCAGCAGTTCTAGGACAGGGGACACTGAAGCTTTCTTT
. | TRBJ2-2 | TRBV7-9 | . | CASSLARGSDTGELFF | TGTGCCAGCAGCTTAGCCCGGGGGTCGGACACCGGGGAGCTGTTTTTT
. | TRBJ1-2 | TRBV12-3/TRBV12-4 | many | CASSPMTPTIYGYTF | TGTGCCAGCAGCCCTATGACGCCCACCATATATGGCTACACCTTC
. | TRBJ1-5 | TRBV30 | few | CAWSKFGQSNQPQHF | TGTGCCTGGAGTAAGTTCGGGCAGAGCAATCAGCCCCAGCATTTT
. | TRBJ1-2 | TRBV7-3 | . | CASSPRGGDYGYTF | TGTGCCAGCAGCCCACGGGGGGGGGATTATGGCTACACCTTC
. | TRBJ2-3 | TRBV19 | medium-sized | CASSKDGDTQYF | TGTGCCAGTAGTAAAGACGGGGATACGCAGTATTTT
. | TRBJ1-1 | TRBV9 | few | CASSVAGVGEAFF | TGTGCCAGCAGCGTAGCAGGGGTTGGTGAAGCTTTCTTT
. | TRBJ1-4 | TRBV12-3/TRBV12-4 | many | CASSPNRVNEKLFF | TGTGCCAGCAGTCCCAACCGGGTGAATGAAAAACTGTTTTTT
. | TRBJ1-2 | TRBV9 | . | CASSPHMGQAKYGYTF | TGTGCTAGCAGCCCCCATATGGGCCAGGCCAAGTATGGCTACACCTTC
. | TRBJ2-3 | TRBV20-1 | few | CSGSSGTHTDTQYF | TGCAGTGGGAGCTCCGGGACCCACACAGATACGCAGTATTTT
TRBD1 | TRBJ2-5 | TRBV20-1 | . | CSASDDRVEETQYF | TGCAGTGCTAGTGACGACAGGGTGGAAGAGACCCAGTACTTC